The rows below give T cell receptor beta chains drawn from one sample of a study of response to subunit inactivated influenza vaccine. TCRdb fed the RT-PCR reads into MiXCR, producing one record per CDR3 protein. The repertoire holds hundreds of thousands of distinct CDR3 sequences, with around 15% as singletons. The sequenced sample was PBMCs from blood, obtained around 14 days before vaccination. The receptors shown here come from a man aged 50-60 years who received an inactivated influenza vaccine. Both conserved end residues are part of each CDR3.

j_call v_call cdr3_aa
TRBJ1-2 TRBV20-1 CSARRAGTEYGYTF
TRBJ2-1 TRBV5-1 CASRLPFEQGYNEQFF
TRBJ2-3 TRBV2 CASSGPHPSTDTQYF
TRBJ2-1 TRBV9 CASSGGQGTYNEQFF
TRBJ1-3 TRBV18 CASSPVRTSGNTIYF
TRBJ1-6 TRBV6-2/TRBV6-3 CASSQELLVSPLHF
TRBJ2-1 TRBV6-2/TRBV6-3 CASSYLQVPGTSGRSYNEQFF
TRBJ2-5 TRBV7-2 CASTMTRVETQYF
TRBJ2-1 TRBV24-1 CATSGQGSYNEQFF
TRBJ1-6 TRBV14 CASSQEQGHNSPLHF
TRBJ2-7 TRBV9 CASSVDAGGSYEQYF
TRBJ2-1 TRBV5-1 CASSYELADEQFF
TRBJ2-1 TRBV4-2 CASSLGTSGRVRNEQFF
TRBJ2-7 TRBV20-1 CSREDRGNYEQYF
TRBJ1-1 TRBV5-1 CASSLVRQGASEAFF
TRBJ1-2 TRBV6-1 CASSETQAFYGYTF
TRBJ2-7 TRBV12-3/TRBV12-4 CASSLSGFRGEQYF
TRBJ2-2 TRBV11-1 CASSSRFLNTGELFF
TRBJ1-2 TRBV7-9 CASGGQGGYGYTF
TRBJ1-1 TRBV10-3 CAISAGDSLNTEAFF
TRBJ2-1 TRBV5-1 CASSSRLGPNEQFF
TRBJ2-2 TRBV5-5 CASSWTGSGELFF
TRBJ2-2 TRBV3-1 CASSQGGTELLGELFF
TRBJ1-1 TRBV20-1 CSAMGQMNTEAFF
TRBJ1-1 TRBV5-1 CASQTELNTEAFF
TRBJ1-6 TRBV6-1 CASSRDRHNSPLHF
TRBJ2-5 TRBV12-3/TRBV12-4 CASSFGDSDQETQYF
TRBJ2-3 TRBV6-2/TRBV6-3 CASSSLYGTDTQYF
TRBJ2-1 TRBV12-3/TRBV12-4 CASSNSPGTTNYNEQFF
TRBJ2-7 TRBV11-1 CASSLDRITSYEQYF
TRBJ2-2 TRBV27 CASSLTQITGELFF
TRBJ2-1 TRBV14 CASSRMGGASHEQFF
TRBJ2-5 TRBV5-1 CASMGLGAQETQYF
TRBJ2-3 TRBV3-1 CASTLTSTDTQYF
TRBJ2-7 TRBV6-2/TRBV6-3 CASSDDRGKSYEQYF
TRBJ2-1 TRBV5-1 CASSLGQRGHLYYNEQFF
TRBJ2-3 TRBV20-1 CSARDVGRRTDTQYF
TRBJ2-7 TRBV12-3/TRBV12-4 CPSSPGLTGQYF
TRBJ1-2 TRBV6-5 CASSYGVGDYGYTF
TRBJ2-4 TRBV14 CASSPTGTLRENIQYF
TRBJ2-1 TRBV7-9 CASSFPEEQFF
TRBJ2-7 TRBV7-8 CASRGGTGNYEQYF
TRBJ2-2 TRBV7-9 CASSDQRRAGQGELFF
TRBJ2-1 TRBV27 CASSFGQAIYNEQFF
TRBJ2-7 TRBV27 CASSQTRLHEQYF
TRBJ1-1 TRBV7-2 CASRASQGAYTEAFF